This TCR beta chain stems from a study of cytomegalovirus exposure and HLA in healthy donors. Study-wide results and caveats: Per a prior analysis, the majority of TCR beta V segments were productive roughly 90% or roughly 30% of the time. The authors considered a cluster of highly shared sequence variants likely to be a sequencing artifact. A later analysis found common viral pathogens apparently linked to several of the most significant clusters.

The donors comprised healthy bone marrow donors. The table lists this clone with a count of one. Its target is not known. The PCR employed 60 Vbeta primers together with 13 Jbeta primers. Only in-frame clones appear in the TCRdb table, and some are missing; sequencing was by immunoSEQ multiplex PCR. The sample includes tens of thousands of clones, 77% seen only once; the top ten take 3%. The germline V gene encodes CDR1 SGHTA and CDR2 FQGTGA. V dropped 5 bases and J dropped 6; count of bases not matched to a gene: 7. This CDR3 is 14 amino acids long. Sequencing used PBMCs. The source is a man aged 50 to 59 in good health and CMV-seropositive. This rearrangement joins TRBV7-3 to TRBJ2-7, with 10 bases aligning to TRBD2. CDR3 DNA: TGTGCCAGCAGCGTAAGCGGGAGGGCCGGCGAGCAGTACTTC. Translating it yields CASSVSGRAGEQYF.